These 12 T cell receptor beta chains came from one sample sequenced in a study of T-cell reconstitution after alpha-beta-depleted transplantation in children. Preparation of the TCRbeta library used unique molecular identifiers. TCRdb called the PCR reads again in MiXCR, with one record for every CDR3 protein. In the table there are approximately 290,000 distinct CDR3 sequences, 11% of which are singletons. The sample in question was peripheral blood, obtained 180 days after TCRalphabeta/CD19-depleted stem cell transplant. The source of these receptors is a male patient aged 2-15 years who had a stem cell transplant for chronic granulomatous disease, so the T cells may come from the graft donor.

The chain uses TRBV7-9 and TRBJ1-3, with 10 bases matching TRBD1. With 8 bases clipped from V and 0 bases from J, the junction kept 13 bases outside the gene matches. The length of the CDR3 is 18 residues. Germline V gene lookup returns CDR1 SEHNR and CDR2 FQNEAQ (reference sequence). Written as DNA, the CDR3 is TGTGCCAGCGGCTCCCGGGACAGGGGCCAGAGCTCTGGAAACACCATATATTTT. This translates into CASGSRDRGQSSGNTIYF.

This clonotype occurred many times. The chain couples TRBV7-9 to TRBJ2-7; D is unclear. The V end was cut by 3 bases, the J end by 2 bases, with 5 bases between. The CDR3 covers 12 residues. The V gene's germline CDR1 is SEHNR and CDR2 FQNEAQ (reference sequence). The CDR3 DNA follows: TGTGCCAGCAGCTTTATTCCCTACGAGCAGTACTTC. Protein sequence: CASSFIPYEQYF.

In this sample, this clonotype turned up a few times. The rearrangement joins TRBV24-1 to TRBJ2-1; 7 bases agree with TRBD1. The germline CDR1 and CDR2 sequences are KGHDR and SFDVKD. The junction had 14 bases not matched to a gene; V was cut back by 5 bases and J by 5 bases. This CDR3 comprises 17 residues. For the CDR3, the DNA is TGTGCCACCAGTGGCCACCCACTAAGGGGGCCTCACAATGAGCAGTTCTTC. Translated: CATSGHPLRGPHNEQFF.

This clonotype was recorded at least ten times. The chain carries TRBV5-1 and TRBJ2-2, with D perhaps TRBD2 (6 bases). Germline V gene sequence: CDR1 SGHRS, CDR2 YFSETQ. Deletions cut 3 bases from V and 4 bases from J, with 13 bases between. CDR3 length: 15 residues. The CDR3 protein is CASSWGDKTTGELFF. The CDR3 DNA is TGCGCCAGCAGCTGGGGGGATAAGACCACCGGGGAGCTGTTTTTT. The full variable domain, completed using reference TRBV5-1 and TRBJ2-2, is KAGVTQTPRYLIKTRGQQVTLSCSPISGHRSVSWYQQTPGQGLQFLFEYFSETQRNKGNFPGRFSGRQFSNSRSEMNVSTLELGDSALYLCASSWGDKTTGELFFGEGSRLTVL.

This clonotype was seen many times. The CDR3 loop reads CASSFDRVGRDTEAFF. CDR3 DNA: TGTGCCAGCAGCTTCGACAGGGTTGGAAGGGACACTGAAGCTTTCTTT. The rearrangement uses TRBV7-8 and TRBJ1-1, with 7 nucleotides matching TRBD1. The CDR3 is made up of 16 amino acids. Germline V gene data show CDR1 as SGHVS and CDR2 as FQNEAQ. V was clipped by 3 bases and J by 3 bases; unmatched bases: 10.

As concerns this clonotype: A much larger clonotype is one base distant, so this may be a read error. This rearrangement joins TRBV2 to TRBJ2-1; 10 nucleotides match TRBD2. The CDR3 sequence is 19 residues long. Germline V lookup: CDR1 SNHLY, CDR2 FYNNEI. V was clipped by 8 bases and J by 0 bases; unmatched bases: 16. The CDR3: CASCPRLAGPMSSYNEQFF. CDR3 coding DNA: TGTGCCAGCTGTCCTCGACTAGCGGGCCCTATGAGCTCCTACAATGAGCAGTTCTTC.

As to this clonotype: A much larger clone lies a single base off, so this may be a read error. The chain carries TRBV7-6 and TRBJ2-1, with 7 bases fitting TRBD2. Per the germline V gene, CDR1 is SGHVS and CDR2 is FNYEAQ. Losses at the gene ends were 3 bases for V and 5 bases for J; bases not matched to a gene: 4. This CDR3 region has 14 residues. CDR3 nucleotides: TGTGCCAGCAGCTTGGGACTACTCAACAATGAGCAGTTCTTC. This gives the protein CASSLGLLNNEQFF.

The V gene is TRBV27, the J gene TRBJ2-1, with D perhaps matching TRBD1 or TRBD2 (5 bases each). The V end was cut by 1 base, the J end by 0 bases, with 10 bases between. The germline V gene encodes CDR1 MNHEY and CDR2 SMNVEV (reference sequence). The CDR3 is 16 amino acids. The CDR3 loop reads CASSLLGESSYNEQFF. The CDR3 nucleotides read TGTGCCAGCAGTTTATTGGGGGAAAGCTCCTACAATGAGCAGTTCTTC.

This clonotype was found many times. The chain is built from TRBV3-1 and TRBJ2-5; D might be TRBD2 (6 bases). CDR3 length: 14 residues. V lost 1 base and J lost 4, with 10 bases in between. The germline gives CDR1 LGHDT, CDR2 YNNKEL (reference sequence). CDR3 coding DNA: TGTGCCAGCAGCCAAGGCGCGGGACGAGAGACCCAGTACTTC. Translation: CASSQGAGRETQYF.

This clonotype showed up many times. The CDR3 region has the DNA TGCGCCAGCAGCTTGGATCTTGGCGGGAGAGGTTTAGAGACCCAGTACTTC. Translated, it gives CASSLDLGGRGLETQYF. V gene TRBV5-1 combines with J gene TRBJ2-5, with 7 positions matching TRBD2. Germline CDR1 reads SGHRS; CDR2 reads YFSETQ. J was trimmed by 4 bases and V by 0 bases; bases with no gene match: 12. The length of the CDR3 is 17 residues.

The CDR3 here is CASTSTGLNQPQHF. The CDR3 nucleotides read TGTGCCAGTACTTCGACAGGGCTCAATCAGCCCCAGCATTTT. The chain uses TRBV19 and TRBJ1-5; TRBD1 agrees at 7 bases. The V and J ends lost 7 bases and 3 bases, in that order; junction bases with no gene match: 6. CDR3 length: 14 amino acids. Germline CDR1 and CDR2: LNHDA and SQIVND (reference sequence).

This clonotype was found many times. This chain joins TRBV20-1 and TRBJ2-1; D perhaps matches TRBD2 (5 bases). Germline assignment: CDR1 DFQATT and CDR2 SNEGSKA (reference sequence). This CDR3 has 14 amino acids. V was pared by 4 bases and J by 1 base, with 11 bases between. The CDR3 loop is CSATSPRSYNEQFF. DNA for the CDR3: TGCAGTGCTACTAGCCCAAGGTCCTACAATGAGCAGTTCTTC.